These 2 T cell receptor beta chains were all obtained from the same sample, sequenced in a study of beta chain features in type 1 diabetes. Expressed TCRB transcripts were sequenced because the isolated RNA had all been reverse transcribed beforehand. Method: immunoSEQ multiplex PCR; TCRdb's copy keeps in-frame clones and lacks some. The sample lists 95,000 to 150,000 clones; 16% were seen once. Study-wide results and caveats: All four CD4+ subsets from Type 1 diabetes patients carried moderately but significantly shorter TCRB CDR3s.

For these receptors, no antigen is known. The specimen sequenced was central memory CD4+ T cells from blood. These receptors originate from a man aged 30-40 years with type 1 diabetes.

In its sample, this clone was seen a few times. The J gene is TRBJ1-3, the V gene TRBV30, with a weak D call TRBD1 (6 bases). Trimming took off 3 bases at V and 2 bases at J, with 11 bases between the two ends. The CDR3 has 14 amino acids. CDR1 and CDR2 from the germline V gene are GTSNPN and SVGIG (reference sequence). As DNA, the CDR3 is TGTGCCTGGAGCTCGGACAGCCCTGGAAACACCATATATTTT. Residues: CAWSSDSPGNTIYF. Looking up the rest from reference TRBV30 and TRBJ1-3 gives the full variable domain: SQTIHQWPATLVQPVGSPLSLECTVEGTSNPNLYWYRQAAGRGLQLLFYSVGIGQISSEVPQNLSASRPQDRQFILSSKKLLLSDSGFYLCAWSSDSPGNTIYFGEGSWLTVV.

A word on this clone: A read error may produce the germline difference seen at one junction end. The chain combines TRBV19 with TRBJ1-1; 7 positions agree with TRBD1. CDR1 is LNHDA and CDR2 is SQIVND in the germline V gene (reference sequence). CDR3 length: 13 amino acids. The CDR3 DNA sequence: TGTGCCAGTAGTCCAGGGGGGAACTCTGAAGCTTTCTTT. Its translation: CASSPGGNSEAFF.